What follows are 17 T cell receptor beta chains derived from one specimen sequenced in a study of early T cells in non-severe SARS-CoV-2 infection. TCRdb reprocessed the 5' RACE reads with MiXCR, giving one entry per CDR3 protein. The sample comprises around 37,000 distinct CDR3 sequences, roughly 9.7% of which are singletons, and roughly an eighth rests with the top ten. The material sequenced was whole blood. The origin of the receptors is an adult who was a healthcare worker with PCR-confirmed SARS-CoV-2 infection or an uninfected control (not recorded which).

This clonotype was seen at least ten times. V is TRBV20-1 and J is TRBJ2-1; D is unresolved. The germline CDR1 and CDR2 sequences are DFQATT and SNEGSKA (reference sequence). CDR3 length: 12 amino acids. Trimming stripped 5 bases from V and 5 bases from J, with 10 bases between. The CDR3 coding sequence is TGCAGTGCTCCTAGGTGGAACAATGAGCAGTTCTTC. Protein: CSAPRWNNEQFF.

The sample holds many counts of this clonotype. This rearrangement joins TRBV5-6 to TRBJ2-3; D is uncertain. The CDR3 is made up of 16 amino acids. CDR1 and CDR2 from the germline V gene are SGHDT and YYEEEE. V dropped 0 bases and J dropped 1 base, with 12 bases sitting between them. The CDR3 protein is CASSLGARSRTDTQYF. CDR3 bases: TGTGCCAGCAGCTTGGGGGCGCGGTCCCGCACAGATACGCAGTATTTT.

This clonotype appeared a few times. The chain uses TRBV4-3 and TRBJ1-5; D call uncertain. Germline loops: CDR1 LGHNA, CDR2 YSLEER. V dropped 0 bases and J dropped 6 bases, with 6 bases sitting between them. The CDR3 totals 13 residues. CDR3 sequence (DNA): TGCGCCAGCAGCCAAGATCTAAGTCAGCCCCAGCATTTT. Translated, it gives CASSQDLSQPQHF.

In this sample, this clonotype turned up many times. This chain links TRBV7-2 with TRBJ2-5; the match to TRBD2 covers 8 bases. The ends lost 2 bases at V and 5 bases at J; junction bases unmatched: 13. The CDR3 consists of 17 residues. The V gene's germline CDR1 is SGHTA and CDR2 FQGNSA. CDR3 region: CASSLRASGRLGETQYF. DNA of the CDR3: TGTGCCAGCAGCTTAAGAGCTAGCGGGCGGCTGGGGGAGACCCAGTACTTC.

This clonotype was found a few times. CDR3 region: CASSSGQPWSYEQYF. The DNA of the CDR3 is TGTGCCAGCAGTTCTGGACAGCCTTGGTCCTACGAGCAGTACTTC. The V and J genes are TRBV7-2 and TRBJ2-7; the D gene is possibly TRBD1 (6 bases). V was clipped by 6 bases and J by 1 base, with 16 bases between them. CDR1 and CDR2 from the germline V gene are SGHTA and FQGNSA. This CDR3 is built from 15 residues.

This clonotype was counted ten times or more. This CDR3 reads CASSEDRDEKLFF. CDR3 nucleotide sequence: TGTGCCAGCAGCGAGGACAGGGATGAAAAACTGTTTTTT. The chain recombines TRBV2 with TRBJ1-4, with 8 positions matching TRBD1. Germline V lookup: CDR1 SNHLY, CDR2 FYNNEI. The V segment lost 6 bases and the J segment 6 bases; nucleotides outside the gene matches: 3. The CDR3 contains 13 residues.

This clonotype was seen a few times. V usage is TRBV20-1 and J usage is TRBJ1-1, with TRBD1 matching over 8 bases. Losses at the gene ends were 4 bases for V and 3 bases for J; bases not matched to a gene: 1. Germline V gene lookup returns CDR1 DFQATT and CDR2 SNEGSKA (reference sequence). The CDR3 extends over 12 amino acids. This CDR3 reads CSATDRDTEAFF. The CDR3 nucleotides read TGCAGTGCTACGGACAGGGACACTGAAGCTTTCTTT.

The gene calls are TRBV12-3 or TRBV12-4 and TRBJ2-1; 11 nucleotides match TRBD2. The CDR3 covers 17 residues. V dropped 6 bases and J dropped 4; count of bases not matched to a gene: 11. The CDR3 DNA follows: TGTGCCAGCAGCCGCCCGACACTAGCGGGGGCTTACAATGAGCAGTTCTTC. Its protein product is CASSRPTLAGAYNEQFF.

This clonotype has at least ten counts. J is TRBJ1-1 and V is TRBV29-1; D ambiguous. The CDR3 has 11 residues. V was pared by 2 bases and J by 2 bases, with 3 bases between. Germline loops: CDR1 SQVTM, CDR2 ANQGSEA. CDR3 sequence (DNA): TGCAGCGTTGAACCCAACACTGAAGCTTTCTTT. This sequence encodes CSVEPNTEAFF. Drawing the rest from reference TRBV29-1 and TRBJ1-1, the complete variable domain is SAVISQKPSRDICQRGTSLTIQCQVDSQVTMMFWYRQQPGQSLTLIATANQGSEATYESGFVIDKFPISRPNLTFSTLTVSNMSPEDSSIYLCSVEPNTEAFFGQGTRLTVV.

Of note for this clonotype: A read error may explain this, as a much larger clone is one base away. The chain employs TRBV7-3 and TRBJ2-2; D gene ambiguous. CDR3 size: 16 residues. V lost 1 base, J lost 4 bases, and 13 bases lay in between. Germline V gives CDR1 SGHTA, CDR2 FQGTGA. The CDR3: CASSLNARLGTGELFF. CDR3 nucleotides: TGTGCCAGCAGCTTAAACGCGAGACTGGGCACCGGGGAGCTGTTTTTT.

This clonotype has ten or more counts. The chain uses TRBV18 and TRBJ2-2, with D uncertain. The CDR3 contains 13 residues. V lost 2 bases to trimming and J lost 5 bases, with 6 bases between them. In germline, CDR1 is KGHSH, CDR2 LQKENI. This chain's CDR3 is CASSPTETGELFF. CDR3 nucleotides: TGTGCCAGCTCACCAACTGAGACCGGGGAGCTGTTTTTT. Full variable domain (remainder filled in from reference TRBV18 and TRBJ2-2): NAGVMQNPRHLVRRRGQEARLRCSPMKGHSHVYWYRQLPEEGLKFMVYLQKENIIDESGMPKERFSAEFPKEGPSILRIQQVVRGDSAAYFCASSPTETGELFFGEGSRLTVL.

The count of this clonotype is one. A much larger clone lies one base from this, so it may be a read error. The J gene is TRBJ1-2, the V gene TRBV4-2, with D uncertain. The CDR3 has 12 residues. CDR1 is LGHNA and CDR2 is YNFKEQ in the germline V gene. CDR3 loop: CASNQSGYGYTF. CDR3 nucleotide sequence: TGTGCCAGCAACCAATCCGGCTATGGCTACACCTTC.

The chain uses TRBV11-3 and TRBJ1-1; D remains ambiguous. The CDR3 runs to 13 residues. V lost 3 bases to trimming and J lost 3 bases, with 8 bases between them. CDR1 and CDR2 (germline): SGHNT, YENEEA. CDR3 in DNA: TGTGCCAGCAGCTTCGGGGTCTACACTGAAGCTTTCTTT. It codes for CASSFGVYTEAFF.

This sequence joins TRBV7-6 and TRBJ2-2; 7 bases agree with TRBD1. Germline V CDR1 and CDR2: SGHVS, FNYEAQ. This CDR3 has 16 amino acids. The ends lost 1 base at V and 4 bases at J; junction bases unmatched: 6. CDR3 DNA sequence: TGTGCCAGCAGCTTAGGACAGGGCGTATTCACCGGGGAGCTGTTTTTT. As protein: CASSLGQGVFTGELFF.

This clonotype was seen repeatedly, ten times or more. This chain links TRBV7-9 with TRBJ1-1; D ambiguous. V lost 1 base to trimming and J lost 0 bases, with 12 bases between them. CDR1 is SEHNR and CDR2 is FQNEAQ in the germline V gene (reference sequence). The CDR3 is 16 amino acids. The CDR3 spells CASSLGGHQLNTEAFF. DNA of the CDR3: TGTGCCAGCAGCTTAGGAGGTCACCAGTTGAACACTGAAGCTTTCTTT.

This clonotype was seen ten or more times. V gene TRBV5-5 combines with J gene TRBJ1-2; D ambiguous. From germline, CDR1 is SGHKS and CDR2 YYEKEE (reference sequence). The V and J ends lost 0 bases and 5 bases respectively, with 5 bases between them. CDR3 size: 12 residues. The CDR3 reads CASSLEGYGYTF. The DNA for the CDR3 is TGTGCCAGCAGCTTGGAAGGGTATGGCTACACCTTC.

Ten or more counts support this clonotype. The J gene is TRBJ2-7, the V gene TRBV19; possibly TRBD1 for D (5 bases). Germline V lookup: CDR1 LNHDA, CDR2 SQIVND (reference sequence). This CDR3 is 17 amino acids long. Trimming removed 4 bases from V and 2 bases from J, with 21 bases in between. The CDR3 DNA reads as TGTGCCAGTAGTACTATTACGCAGGGCGCAAAGGCCTACGAGCAGTACTTC. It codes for CASSTITQGAKAYEQYF.